These 20 T cell receptor beta chains were sequenced from one sample in a study of T cells after somatic rescue of genetic block. Produced via immunoSEQ multiplex PCR; TCRdb's table is partial and in-frame only. The sample carries about 67,000 clones, just over 90% recorded once. The material sequenced was peripheral blood mononuclear cells (PBMCs). These receptors were obtained from a man aged 40-55 years.

The chain is built from TRBV14 and TRBJ2-3; no clear D gene. The germline V gene encodes CDR1 SGHDN and CDR2 FVKESK. The V end lost 3 bases, the J end lost 4 bases, and 11 bases lay between the germline ends. CDR3 size: 14 residues. In DNA, the CDR3 is TGTGCCAGCAGCCAGGGGAACCCCGCAGATACGCAGTATTTT. Its translation: CASSQGNPADTQYF. The whole variable domain, filled in from reference TRBV14 and TRBJ2-3, reads EAGVTQFPSHSVIEKGQTVTLRCDPISGHDNLYWYRRVMGKEIKFLLHFVKESKQDESGMPNNRFLAERTGGTYSTLKVQPAELEDSGVYFCASSQGNPADTQYFGPGTRLTVL.

The rearrangement uses TRBV18 and TRBJ2-1; D may be TRBD1 or TRBD2 (5 bases each). Germline V lookup: CDR1 KGHSH, CDR2 LQKENI. The CDR3 is 12 amino acids. Trimming took 1 base from V and 9 from J, leaving 7 bases between them. Here the CDR3 DNA reads TGTGCCAGCTCACCACAGGGGAGTGAGCAGTTCTTC. Its translation is CASSPQGSEQFF.

A remark on this clone: An end of the junction differs from the germline gene, which may be a read error. The chain has TRBV19 and TRBJ2-7; D remains unclear. Germline-derived CDR1 and CDR2 are LNHDA and SQIVND (reference sequence). The CDR3 loop spans 13 amino acids. CDR3 region: CANSQSAAYEQYF. In DNA form, the CDR3 reads TGTGCCAATAGTCAGAGCGCCGCCTACGAGCAGTACTTC.

The genes are TRBV5-4 and TRBJ2-7, with D possibly being TRBD1 or TRBD2 (5 bases each). Germline loops: CDR1 SGHNT, CDR2 YYREEE (reference sequence). Deletions cut 5 bases from V and 2 bases from J, with 14 bases between. The CDR3 loop spans 14 amino acids. The CDR3 sequence: CASSRDVQTYEQYF. The CDR3 DNA is TGTGCCAGCAGTAGGGACGTTCAGACCTACGAGCAGTACTTC.

The J gene is TRBJ1-4, the V gene TRBV2, with no clear D. CDR1 is SNHLY, CDR2 FYNNEI, per germline. The length of the CDR3 is 15 residues. The V gene lost 6 bases and the J gene lost 9 bases, with 20 bases spanning the gap. CDR3 sequence (DNA): TGTGCCAGCAGGTCTTCGCCCACTAAGAACCAAAAACTGTTTTTT. Amino acids: CASRSSPTKNQKLFF.

The chain recombines TRBV6-1 with TRBJ2-7; D not certain. The CDR3 has 12 residues. V was clipped by 2 bases and J by 9 bases, with 11 bases between them. Germline V CDR1 and CDR2: MNHNS, SASEGT. The CDR3 sequence is CASSESVLVQYF. CDR3 nucleotide sequence: TGTGCCAGCAGTGAATCCGTGTTGGTGCAGTACTTC.

The V call is TRBV27, the J call TRBJ2-3; D remains ambiguous. The V gene's germline CDR1 is MNHEY and CDR2 SMNVEV (reference sequence). Trimming shortened V by 2 bases and J by 1 base, and 7 bases separated the two germline ends. There are 14 residues in the CDR3. CDR3 residues: CASSLLQRTDTQYF. CDR3 nucleotide sequence: TGTGCCAGCAGTTTACTCCAACGCACAGATACGCAGTATTTT.

The chain is built from TRBV6-1 and TRBJ1-5; no clear D gene. The CDR3 consists of 14 residues. V was clipped by 5 bases and J by 0 bases, with 8 bases between them. Germline-derived CDR1 and CDR2 are MNHNS and SASEGT. CDR3 residues: CASSMDYSNQPQHF. CDR3 coding DNA: TGTGCCAGCAGTATGGATTATAGCAATCAGCCCCAGCATTTT.

This sequence joins TRBV14 and TRBJ2-7; TRBD1 is a possible D gene (6 bases). The length of the CDR3 is 16 residues. CDR1 SGHDN and CDR2 FVKESK come from the germline V gene. The V gene lost 2 bases and the J gene lost 3 bases, with 17 bases spanning the gap. CDR3: CASSQSDRHTFYEQYF. The DNA of the CDR3 is TGTGCCAGCAGCCAAAGTGACAGGCACACTTTCTACGAGCAGTACTTC.

The V call is TRBV27, the J call TRBJ2-5; 9 bases are shared with TRBD1. Looked up from germline, CDR1 is MNHEY and CDR2 is SMNVEV (reference sequence). This CDR3 region has 16 residues. Trimming cost V 5 bases and J 2 bases; bases outside gene matches: 9. CDR3 DNA: TGTGCCAGCAGTAAAACCCGGGACAGGGCGCAAGAGACCCAGTACTTC. Protein: CASSKTRDRAQETQYF.

The V gene is TRBV19, the J gene TRBJ1-4; the D gene is possibly TRBD1 (5 bases). Germline V CDR1 and CDR2: LNHDA, SQIVND (reference sequence). Trimming took 7 bases from V and 7 from J, leaving 19 bases between them. The CDR3 loop spans 15 amino acids. CDR3 bases: TGTGCCAGTACCTCCCGTTGGGGGTTGGCTGAAAAACTGTTTTTT. This gives the protein CASTSRWGLAEKLFF.

The chain employs TRBV27 and TRBJ1-5; no clear D. Per the germline V gene, CDR1 is MNHEY and CDR2 is SMNVEV (reference sequence). V shed 6 bases and J shed 1 base, with 13 bases lying between them. This CDR3 is built from 15 residues. The CDR3 bases are TGTGCCAGCAGATACAGCTCAATAAGCAATCAGCCCCAGCATTTT. It encodes CASRYSSISNQPQHF.

The rearrangement uses TRBV6-5 and TRBJ2-5; tentative D call: TRBD2 (6 bases). Germline CDR1 reads MNHEY; CDR2 reads SVGAGI. The CDR3 is 13 amino acids. V was trimmed by 5 bases and J by 5 bases, leaving 12 bases between them. CDR3 sequence (DNA): TGTGCCAGCAGTGCCTTACGGGGGGAGACCCAGTACTTC. Translation gives CASSALRGETQYF.

CDR3 sequence (DNA): TGTGCCAGCTCACCTCGGGATGTGAGCAATCAGCCCCAGCATTTT. It yields the protein CASSPRDVSNQPQHF. The chain recombines TRBV18 with TRBJ1-5; D unclear. Germline CDR1 reads KGHSH; CDR2 reads LQKENI. This CDR3 has 15 residues. Deletions cut 3 bases from V and 1 base from J, with 10 bases between.

The genes are TRBV19 and TRBJ2-7; TRBD2 is a possible D gene (5 bases). Per germline, CDR1 LNHDA and CDR2 SQIVND (reference sequence). The CDR3 totals 15 residues. V gave up 3 bases and J gave up 3 bases, with 15 bases separating them. DNA of the CDR3: TGTGCCAGTAGTATGTATTCGAGCGGAAGCTACGAGCAGTACTTC. Translating it yields CASSMYSSGSYEQYF.

This chain joins TRBV7-2 and TRBJ1-3, with a tentative D call TRBD1 (6 bases). Trimming removed 3 bases from V and 0 bases from J, with 12 bases in between. CDR3 size: 16 residues. Germline-derived CDR1 and CDR2 are SGHTA and FQGNSA. In DNA, the CDR3 is TGTGCCAGCAGCTTCGAAACAGGGCTCTCTGGAAACACCATATATTTT. It is translated as CASSFETGLSGNTIYF.

V is TRBV28 and J is TRBJ2-1; unclear D gene. This CDR3 spans 15 amino acids. Germline V gene data show CDR1 as MDHEN and CDR2 as SYDVKM. V was cut by 7 bases and J by 1 base, with 14 bases left in between. CDR3 bases: TGTGCCAGCACTCTGACTGGTAATTCCTACAATGAGCAGTTCTTC. This sequence encodes CASTLTGNSYNEQFF. Using reference TRBV28 and TRBJ2-1 for the parts outside the CDR3, the full variable domain is DVKVTQSSRYLVKRTGEKVFLECVQDMDHENMFWYRQDPGLGLRLIYFSYDVKMKEKGDIPEGYSVSREKKERFSLILESASTNQTSMYLCASTLTGNSYNEQFFGPGTRLTVL.

This rearrangement joins TRBV5-6 to TRBJ2-3; 9 positions agree with TRBD1. The CDR3 contains 15 residues. Per germline, CDR1 SGHDT and CDR2 YYEEEE. The ends lost 4 bases at V and 1 base at J; junction bases unmatched: 4. CDR3 loop: CASSNRDRGTDTQYF. The CDR3 DNA is TGTGCCAGCAGCAACCGGGACAGGGGCACAGATACGCAGTATTTT.

The genes are TRBV5-4 and TRBJ1-2, with D possibly being TRBD1 (6 bases). The CDR3 is 14 residues long. Germline values: CDR1 SGHNT, CDR2 YYREEE (reference sequence). Trimming removed 4 bases from V and 7 bases from J, with 17 bases in between. As DNA, the CDR3 is TGTGCCAGCAGCCTAAGTACAGGGACGATTGGCTACACCTTC. Protein product: CASSLSTGTIGYTF.

This clone was recorded once. This chain uses TRBV5-5 with TRBJ1-4, with D hard to call. CDR3 size: 15 residues. Germline lookup yields CDR1 SGHKS and CDR2 YYEKEE (reference sequence). Trimming left V 1 base short and J 0 bases short, with 7 bases between. The CDR3 is CASSLPRATNEKLFF. Written as DNA, the CDR3 is TGTGCCAGCAGCTTGCCGAGGGCAACTAATGAAAAACTGTTTTTT.